Sequencing of this TCR beta chain was carried out in a study of blood T cells in healthy people across ages (dated by TCRdb to the mid-2010s). Context from the whole study: In model experiments, template switching captured roughly one uniquely barcoded TCR beta cDNA molecule for every two T cells. The donors were divided into four age groups: young (average approximately 16 years), middle-aged (roughly 40), aged (approximately 62) and long-lived (82). To avoid experimental bias, donors of different ages were randomly spread across the sequencing lanes. Using the same blood draw, the study looked at two additional independent replicas of 1 million unique cDNA reads for two donors, one aged 18 to 30 and the other aged 80 or older. Age-related changes in TCR beta repertoire diversity were measured in the study by deep sequencing normalized with unique cDNA molecular identifiers. Points the paper makes about the study in general: Observed TCR beta diversity per million T cells fell roughly linearly with age, and a significant reduction was already apparent by age roughly 41. A strong correlation was found between observed TCR beta diversity and the percentage of naive T cells measured by flow cytometry. Compared with the aged group, the long-lived group had more naive CD4+ T cells, fewer expanded clones and increased TCR diversity, suggesting age selection. The CMV infection status of donors was not known, potentially confounding age-related changes in expanded clonotypes. Conclusive comparison of naive and antigen-experienced compartments was prevented by the profiling of bulk unsorted PBMCs. Estimates of total diversity based on one million sequenced T cells were regarded as lower bounds and as underestimates.

Worth noting for this clonotype: The specificity of this receptor is unknown. No base quality values were provided; no much bigger clone lies one nucleotide off.

For CDR1 and CDR2, the germline V gene (reference sequence) lists DFQATT and SNEGSKA. The CDR3 runs 14 residues from the cysteine to the phenylalanine. Only the CDR3 portion is preserved as DNA: 42 bases, with reading frame beginning at the first base. The V and J ends are trimmed by 3 bases and 4 bases, leaving 15 bases between them. The method behind the library was 5' RACE. TCRdb records Illumina HiSeq 2500 as the sequencer. A second PCR of about 6 to 12 cycles was run with a J-beta primer mix and a sample-barcoded 5' primer. A unique molecular identifier was introduced onto each TCR beta cDNA molecule by a template-switch 5' adaptor carrying 12 random nucleotides. At least 2.5 million CDR3-containing paired-end reads were obtained from each sample. All of the RNA was converted into first-strand cDNA using the Mint cDNA synthesis kit, with a TRBC-specific oligonucleotide serving as the primer. Following uracil-DNA glycosylase treatment, a first 18-cycle PCR with universal primers M1SS and BC2_uni_R was performed on all cDNA. Under the source paper's analysis protocol: For normalization, 1 million high-quality reads, each with a distinct molecular identifier, were randomly selected from each sample. Instead of being binned into consensus sequences, reads that shared molecular identifiers were thrown out. CDR3 identification, clonotype clustering and error correction used MiTCR with a Q25 quality threshold and the strictest error-elimination algorithm. Lower-bound total TCR beta diversity was estimated with a nonparametric unseen species model using Euler transformation. The raw public data were reprocessed by TCRdb itself: fastp quality trimming at Q25, MiXCR clonotype calling, in-frame beta chains only. Rows matching on CDR3 protein sequence are summarized as one entry with the most common DNA and genes. The V and J calls and clone size are TCRdb's, not the authors'. The sample records around 1,000,000 distinct CDR3 sequences, 30% to 40% of which are singletons. The ten top clones hold roughly 13% of the sample.

Donors were under 40 systemically healthy Caucasian individuals from Russia aged roughly 6 to 95 years. Roughly 10 milliliters of peripheral blood were drawn from each donor into EDTA-treated Vacutainer tubes. Ficoll-Paque density-gradient centrifugation was used to isolate PBMCs, with at least 6 million per sample. Trizol reagent was used to extract total RNA from the PBMCs, yielding at least 6 micrograms per sample. For every donor, flow cytometry on a PBMC aliquot measured the percentage of naive CD45RAhigh/CD27high T cells. The receptor's source is a man aged 18 to 30 in good health. The V and J segments used are TRBV20-1 and TRBJ1-1; the D gene lacks a confident call. The sample was blood. The encoded CDR3 is CSARRKGRSTEAFF. The nucleotide sequence reads TGCAGTGCTAGGCGAAAAGGTAGGAGCACTGAAGCTTTCTTT.